The clone carrying this T cell receptor (beta chain) was seen only a few times. Antigen: not known. Sequence at one end of the junction differs from germline and may be a read error. This sample is drawn from a study of cytomegalovirus exposure and HLA in healthy donors. Study-wide points: The CMV antigen specificity of a few CMV-associated chains was confirmed through in vitro analysis.

The CDR3 has 13 residues. Germline CDR1 and CDR2: SGHTA and FQGNSA. Sequencing was performed with immunoSEQ multiplex PCR; in TCRdb, only in-frame clones are kept and a portion is missing. The sample has 150,000 to 160,000 clones, around 83% seen once; the top ten hold approximately 2.2%. The sequence was collected from a human donor in good health. The sample was PBMCs. This chain links TRBV7-2 with TRBJ2-1; the match to TRBD2 covers 7 bases. The CDR3 spells CASSLGAAVGGIF. The DNA for the CDR3 is TGTGCCAGCAGCTTAGGGGCGGCAGTCGGGGGGATCTTC.